Here is one T cell receptor beta chain with its context. The antigen is not known. TCRdb's copy holds only in-frame clones and misses some; the assay was immunoSEQ multiplex PCR. The sample contains approximately 79,000 clones, 65% to 85% of which appear only once. Every patient had mismatch repair deficiency by PCR or immunohistochemistry. TCRs were sequenced from three patients responding to pembrolizumab. This specimen belongs to a study of PD-1 blockade in mismatch repair-deficient tumors. Study in general: All were previously treated, progressing patients with eleven to twelve mismatch repair-deficient cancer types.

Regarding the study as a whole: After pembrolizumab, tumor-resident clones rose rapidly, then generally contracted before radiologic responses.

This clonotype was obtained from an adult with mismatch repair-deficient cancer. The specimen comprised peripheral blood, sampled 44 weeks after starting pembrolizumab.

CDR3 nucleotides: TGTGCCAGCAGCGCAGGAATCGGGGGTTTTGGGGATGAGCAGTTCTTC. The encoded protein is CASSAGIGGFGDEQFF. V is TRBV7-3 and J is TRBJ2-1; D perhaps matches TRBD2 (6 bases). The CDR3 is 16 amino acids. Germline V CDR1 and CDR2: SGHTA, FQGTGA. V lost 5 bases and J lost 8, with 22 bases in between.